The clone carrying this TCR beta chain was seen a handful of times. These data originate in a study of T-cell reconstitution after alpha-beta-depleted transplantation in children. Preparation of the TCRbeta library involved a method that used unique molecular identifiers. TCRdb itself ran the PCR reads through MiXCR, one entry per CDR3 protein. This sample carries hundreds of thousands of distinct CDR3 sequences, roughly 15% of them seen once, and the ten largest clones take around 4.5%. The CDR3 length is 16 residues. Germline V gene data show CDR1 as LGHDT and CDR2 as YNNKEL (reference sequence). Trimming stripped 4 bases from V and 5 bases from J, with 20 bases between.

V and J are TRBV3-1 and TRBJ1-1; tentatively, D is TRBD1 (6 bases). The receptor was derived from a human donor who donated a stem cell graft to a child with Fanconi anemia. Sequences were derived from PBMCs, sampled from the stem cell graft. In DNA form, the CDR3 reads TGTGCCAGCAGCCTCGCGGGGGGCAGGGGAAGGACTGAAGCTTTCTTT. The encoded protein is CASSLAGGRGRTEAFF. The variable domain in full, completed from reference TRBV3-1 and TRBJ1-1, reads DTAVSQTPKYLVTQMGNDKSIKCEQNLGHDTMYWYKQDSKKFLKIMFSYNNKELIINETVPNRFSPKSPDKAHLNLHINSLELGDSAVYFCASSLAGGRGRTEAFFGQGTRLTVV.